These 8 T cell receptor beta chains originate from one sample sequenced in a study of T cells after yellow fever vaccination. TCRdb re-called the 5' RACE reads through MiXCR, storing one row per CDR3 protein. Of a few hundred thousand distinct CDR3 sequences listed, approximately 18% are singletons. The material was PBMCs, obtained before the yellow fever booster vaccination. The receptors shown here come from a man aged 18 to 35 who received the YFV17D yellow fever vaccine.

This clonotype was seen a handful of times. The rearrangement uses TRBV7-3 and TRBJ2-1; D unclear. Germline assignment: CDR1 SGHTA and CDR2 FQGTGA. CDR3 length equals 16 residues. V was trimmed by 2 bases and J by 0 bases, leaving 11 bases between them. CDR3 sequence: CASSLAGSSSYNEQFF. The DNA for the CDR3 is TGTGCCAGCAGCTTAGCCGGTTCCAGCTCCTACAATGAGCAGTTCTTC.

This clonotype was seen repeatedly, ten times or more. This sequence joins TRBV12-3 or TRBV12-4 and TRBJ1-6; possible D gene TRBD1, 5 bases. With 3 bases removed from V and 10 bases from J, the gap between germline ends came to 16 bases. This CDR3 is 15 amino acids long. The CDR3 coding sequence is TGTGCCAGCAGTTTTAGGGGTTTGCTCGGATCACCCCTCCACTTT. As protein: CASSFRGLLGSPLHF.

The rearrangement links TRBV18 to TRBJ2-7; either TRBD1 or TRBD2 may supply D (5 bases each). Germline assignment: CDR1 KGHSH and CDR2 LQKENI. The V and J ends lost 3 bases and 4 bases respectively, with 13 bases between them. There are 14 residues in the CDR3. The CDR3 loop is CASSPGTDLYEQYF. DNA for the CDR3: TGTGCCAGCTCACCGGGGACGGACCTGTACGAGCAGTACTTC.

This clonotype was counted a few times. As DNA, the CDR3 is TGCGCCAGCAGCTTGCCTACTACAGATACGCAGTATTTT. The encoded protein is CASSLPTTDTQYF. This chain uses TRBV5-1 with TRBJ2-3; no reliable D call. V lost 1 base and J 3 bases, leaving 6 bases between the germline ends. Per germline, CDR1 SGHRS and CDR2 YFSETQ. This CDR3 region has 13 residues.

The rearrangement links TRBV5-1 to TRBJ2-7, with D possibly matching TRBD1 (6 bases). Germline loops: CDR1 SGHRS, CDR2 YFSETQ. This CDR3 has 16 amino acids. The V and J ends lost 4 bases and 0 bases respectively, with 17 bases between them. The chain's CDR3 is CASSIPGQSLSYEQYV. CDR3 coding DNA: TGCGCCAGCAGCATACCCGGACAGTCCCTCTCCTACGAGCAGTACGTC.

This chain links TRBV4-2 with TRBJ1-3, with D maybe TRBD1 (6 bases). Germline V lookup: CDR1 LGHNA, CDR2 YNFKEQ. V lost 4 bases to trimming and J lost 1 base, with 23 bases between them. This CDR3 comprises 19 residues. The CDR3 DNA sequence: TGTGCCAGCAGCCTGGAGATCAAGGGGGTCATAGGTTCTGGAAACACCATATATTTT. It yields the protein CASSLEIKGVIGSGNTIYF.

The gene calls are TRBV12-3 or TRBV12-4 and TRBJ1-2; D is unresolved. The CDR3 consists of 14 residues. Trimming left V 3 bases short and J 0 bases short, with 8 bases between. The CDR3: CASSFYGPNYGYTF. CDR3 nucleotides: TGTGCCAGCAGTTTTTATGGTCCTAACTATGGCTACACCTTC.

This clonotype was found a few times. V and J are TRBV6-2 or TRBV6-3 and TRBJ2-7, with D perhaps matching TRBD2 (6 bases). CDR1 and CDR2 from the germline V gene are MNHEY and SVGEGT. Trimming took 4 bases from V and 0 from J, leaving 13 bases between them. The CDR3 has 15 amino acids. The CDR3 protein is CASSFKGGASYEQYF. In nucleotides, the CDR3 is TGTGCCAGCAGTTTCAAGGGCGGGGCCTCCTACGAGCAGTACTTC.